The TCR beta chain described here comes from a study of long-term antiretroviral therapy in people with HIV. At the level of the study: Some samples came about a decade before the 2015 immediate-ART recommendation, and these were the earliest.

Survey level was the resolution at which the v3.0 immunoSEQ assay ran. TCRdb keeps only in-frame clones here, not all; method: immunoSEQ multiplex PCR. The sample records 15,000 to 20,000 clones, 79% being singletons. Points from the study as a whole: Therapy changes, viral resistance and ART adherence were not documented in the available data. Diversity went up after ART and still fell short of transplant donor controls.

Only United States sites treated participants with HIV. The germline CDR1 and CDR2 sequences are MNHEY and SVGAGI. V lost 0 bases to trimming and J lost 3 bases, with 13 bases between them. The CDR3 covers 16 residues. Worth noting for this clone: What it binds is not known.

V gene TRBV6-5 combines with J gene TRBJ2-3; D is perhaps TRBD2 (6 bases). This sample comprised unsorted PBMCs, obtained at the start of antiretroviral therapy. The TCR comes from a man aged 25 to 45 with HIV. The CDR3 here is CASSYSSTGGTDTQYF. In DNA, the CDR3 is TGTGCCAGCAGTTACTCGAGTACCGGGGGAACAGATACGCAGTATTTT.